This T cell receptor beta chain was observed in a study of blood T cells in healthy people across ages. Findings and limits, study-wide: TCR beta diversity per million T cells fell roughly linearly with age. Diversity was higher, and naive CD4+ cells more numerous, in long-lived donors than in aged donors.

This clonotype was found a few times. What it recognizes is unknown. This CDR3 is 19 amino acids long. After removal of 5 bases from V and 0 bases from J, the junction contained 15 bases not matched to a gene. Looked up from germline, CDR1 is SGHTA and CDR2 is FQGTGA. Together with a sample-barcoded 5' primer, a J-beta primer mix was included in a second PCR lasting about 7 to 11 cycles. The study obtained at least 3 million CDR3-containing paired-end reads from every sample. TCRdb re-called the 5' RACE reads through MiXCR, storing one row per CDR3 protein. The sample carries about 680,000 distinct CDR3 sequences, approximately 50% recorded once.

The chain combines TRBV7-3 with TRBJ2-7, with 11 nucleotides matching TRBD2. The sequenced sample consisted of blood. The source is a woman aged 55-70 years in good health. The CDR3 region has the DNA TGTGCCAGCAGCCCCGACGGGACTAGCGGATTCTCGAACTCCTACGAGCAGTACTTC. As protein: CASSPDGTSGFSNSYEQYF.